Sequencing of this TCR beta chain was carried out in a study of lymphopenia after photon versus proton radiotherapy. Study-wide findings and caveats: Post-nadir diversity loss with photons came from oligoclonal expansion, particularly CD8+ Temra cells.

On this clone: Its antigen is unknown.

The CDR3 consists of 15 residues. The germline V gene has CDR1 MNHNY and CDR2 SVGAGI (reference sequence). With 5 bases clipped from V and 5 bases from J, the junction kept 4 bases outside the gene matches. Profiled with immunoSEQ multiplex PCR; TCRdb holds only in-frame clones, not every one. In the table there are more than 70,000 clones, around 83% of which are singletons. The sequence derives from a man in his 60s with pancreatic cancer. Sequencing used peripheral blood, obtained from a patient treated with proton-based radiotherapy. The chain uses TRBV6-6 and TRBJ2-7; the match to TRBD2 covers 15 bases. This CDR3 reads CASSPGTSGRNEQYF. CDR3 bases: TGTGCCAGCAGTCCCGGGACTAGCGGGAGGAACGAGCAGTACTTC.